This passage covers 20 T cell receptor beta chains from one sample sequenced in a study of radiotherapy plus CTLA-4 blockade in lung cancer. TCRdb's table, derived via immunoSEQ multiplex PCR, lists solely in-frame clones and lacks some. The sample shows tens of thousands of clones, around 79% of them seen only once. Sequencing used peripheral blood, obtained from a patient treated with radiotherapy plus ipilimumab. The receptors stem from a human donor with non-small cell lung cancer who had a partial response to radiotherapy plus ipilimumab. Some clones in this sample may be carry-over from other donors' samples.

The CDR3 spells CASSASDSGGATEAFF. Written as DNA, the CDR3 is TGTGCCAGCAGCGCTTCGGACAGCGGGGGCGCAACTGAAGCTTTCTTT. The genes are TRBV9 and TRBJ1-1, with D perhaps matching TRBD1 (6 bases). CDR1 is SGDLS, CDR2 YYNGEE, per germline. This CDR3 comprises 16 residues. V shed 3 bases and J shed 5 bases, with 20 bases lying between them.

This rearrangement joins TRBV6-6 to TRBJ2-7; D possibly corresponds to TRBD2 (6 bases). Per the germline V gene, CDR1 is MNHNY and CDR2 is SVGAGI (reference sequence). With 2 bases removed from V and 6 bases from J, the gap between germline ends came to 11 bases. The CDR3 has 13 residues. CDR3 in amino acids: CASSYRGWGEQYF. The CDR3 bases are TGTGCCAGCAGTTACCGGGGGTGGGGCGAGCAGTACTTC.

The gene calls are TRBV29-1 and TRBJ1-5; 7 bases are a match to TRBD1. CDR3 size: 12 residues. V lost 6 bases, J lost 4 bases, and 3 bases stayed unmatched. Germline CDR1 reads SQVTM; CDR2 reads ANQGSEA. CDR3 coding DNA: TGCAGCGTCGGACAGGATAATCAGCCCCAGCATTTT. Encoded protein: CSVGQDNQPQHF.

The chain couples TRBV7-3 to TRBJ2-7, with D possibly TRBD1 on 6 matching bases. CDR1 SGHTA and CDR2 FQGTGA come from the germline V gene. Trimming pared 3 bases from V and 5 bases from J, leaving 20 bases between. This CDR3 spans 16 amino acids. DNA for the CDR3: TGTGCCAGCAGCTTTCCGGGACATCCCAAGGGGGACGAGCAGTACTTC. This sequence encodes CASSFPGHPKGDEQYF.

The sample holds a few counts of this clone. The chain couples TRBV7-9 to TRBJ1-4; D not resolved. The CDR3 runs to 14 residues. Trimming removed 1 base from V and 4 bases from J, with 7 bases in between. The V gene's germline CDR1 is SEHNR and CDR2 FQNEAQ (reference sequence). The CDR3 region is CASSLGRNNEKLFF. The CDR3 region has the DNA TGTGCCAGCAGCTTAGGGAGGAATAATGAAAAACTGTTTTTT. The variable domain in full, with the rest retrieved from reference TRBV7-9 and TRBJ1-4, is DTGVSQNPRHKITKRGQNVTFRCDPISEHNRLYWYRQTLGQGPEFLTYFQNEAQLEKSRLLSDRFSAERPKGSFSTLEIQRTEQGDSAMYLCASSLGRNNEKLFFGSGTQLSVL.

The V call is TRBV7-2, the J call TRBJ1-5; D is unclear. Trimming shortened V by 2 bases and J by 1 base, and 9 bases separated the two germline ends. Germline values: CDR1 SGHTA, CDR2 FQGNSA. This CDR3 spans 15 amino acids. The CDR3 here is CASSLSAASNQPQHF. The DNA of the CDR3 is TGTGCCAGCAGCTTATCGGCAGCGAGCAATCAGCCCCAGCATTTT. The full variable domain, in which reference TRBV7-2 and TRBJ1-5 provide the parts outside the CDR3, is GAGVSQSPSNKVTEKGKDVELRCDPISGHTALYWYRQSLGQGLEFLIYFQGNSAPDKSGLPSDRFSAERTGGSVSTLTIQRTQQEDSAVYLCASSLSAASNQPQHFGDGTRLSIL.

This chain uses TRBV4-1 with TRBJ1-2; maybe TRBD1 (5 bases). Germline V CDR1 and CDR2: MGHRA, YSYEKL. The length of the CDR3 is 13 residues. Trimming cost V 4 bases and J 3 bases, with 9 bases left between them. The CDR3 coding sequence is TGCGCCAGCAGCCTAGCGGGGGACTATGGCTACACCTTC. It codes for CASSLAGDYGYTF.

In nucleotides, the CDR3 is TGTGCCAGCAGCTTGGTAGGCCAGGGCACCTACGAGCAGTACTTC. Translation gives CASSLVGQGTYEQYF. This chain joins TRBV5-6 and TRBJ2-7, with D maybe TRBD1 (5 bases). The CDR3 length is 15 residues. Trimming removed 0 bases from V and 2 bases from J, with 12 bases in between. The germline gives CDR1 SGHDT, CDR2 YYEEEE.

The chain recombines TRBV11-2 with TRBJ2-5; TRBD1 matches at 7 bases. Trimming took 4 bases from V and 2 from J; bases not matched to a gene: 7. The CDR3 length is 15 residues. The germline CDR1 and CDR2 sequences are SGHAT and FQNNGV. DNA of the CDR3: TGTGCCAGCAGCTCCGGGACAGCATTTCAAGAGACCCAGTACTTC. The encoded protein is CASSSGTAFQETQYF.

The chain has TRBV9 and TRBJ2-2, with a weak D call TRBD2 (5 bases). The CDR3 sequence is 16 residues long. The V and J ends lost 0 bases and 0 bases respectively, with 9 bases between them. CDR1 and CDR2 (germline): SGDLS, YYNGEE. CDR3 protein: CASSVVGRANTGELFF. As DNA, the CDR3 is TGTGCCAGCAGCGTAGTCGGGCGGGCGAACACCGGGGAGCTGTTTTTT.

A note on this clone: Lacking the conserved final phenylalanine or tryptophan, this CDR3 likely reflects a read error. The chain links TRBV19 to TRBJ2-7, with D possibly being TRBD2 (6 bases). With 2 bases removed from V and 4 bases from J, the gap between germline ends came to 15 bases. This CDR3 is 15 amino acids long. CDR1 LNHDA and CDR2 SQIVND come from the germline V gene (reference sequence). CDR3 in amino acids: CASSIRRERRYEQYL. The CDR3 nucleotides are TGTGCCAGTAGTATAAGGAGGGAGAGGAGGTACGAGCAGTACCTC.

This clone appeared a single time. The V call is TRBV7-2, the J call TRBJ2-5, with 7 nucleotides matching TRBD2. Per germline, CDR1 SGHTA and CDR2 FQGNSA. J gave up 4 bases and V 4 bases, and 6 bases lay outside the gene matches. This CDR3 contains 14 residues. The chain's CDR3 is CASSSRGDGETQYF. DNA for the CDR3: TGTGCCAGCAGCTCACGGGGGGATGGAGAGACCCAGTACTTC.

This chain uses TRBV2 with TRBJ2-2; D is unresolved. Trimming shortened V by 8 bases and J by 5 bases, and 6 bases separated the two germline ends. Looked up from germline, CDR1 is SNHLY and CDR2 is FYNNEI. CDR3 length: 11 residues. CDR3 protein: CASRSTGELFF. As DNA, the CDR3 is TGTGCCAGCCGCAGTACCGGGGAGCTGTTTTTT.

The rearrangement links TRBV28 to TRBJ1-1; D is perhaps TRBD1 (6 bases). The length of the CDR3 is 14 residues. V lost 2 bases, J lost 0 bases, and 7 bases lay in between. Germline loops: CDR1 MDHEN, CDR2 SYDVKM. The CDR3 DNA sequence: TGTGCCAGCAGTTTAAGGGGGTTGAACACTGAAGCTTTCTTT. It translates to CASSLRGLNTEAFF.

In its sample, this clone was seen once. V and J are TRBV2 and TRBJ1-5, with TRBD1 matching 8 bases. Germline-derived CDR1 and CDR2 are SNHLY and FYNNEI. The CDR3 covers 15 residues. Losses at the gene ends were 5 bases for V and 6 bases for J; bases not matched to a gene: 9. The CDR3 is CASSQESGGGQPQHF. The CDR3 region has the DNA TGTGCCAGCAGTCAAGAGTCAGGGGGCGGTCAGCCCCAGCATTTT.

V usage is TRBV7-9 and J usage is TRBJ2-1; 9 bases fit TRBD2. The CDR3 extends over 15 amino acids. Germline V gene lookup returns CDR1 SEHNR and CDR2 FQNEAQ (reference sequence). The junction had 9 bases not matched to a gene; V was cut back by 3 bases and J by 9 bases. This chain's CDR3 is CASSFLSGGVVEQFF. CDR3 in DNA: TGTGCCAGCAGCTTTCTTAGCGGGGGTGTTGTTGAGCAGTTCTTC.

This sequence joins TRBV29-1 and TRBJ2-1; 9 bases are a match to TRBD2. V gave up 5 bases and J gave up 3 bases; unmatched junction bases: 11. The CDR3 extends over 16 amino acids. Germline CDR1 SQVTM, CDR2 ANQGSEA. CDR3 nucleotide sequence: TGCAGCGTTTGGGGCGTAGCGGGAGAGGGCTACAATGAGCAGTTCTTC. The encoded protein is CSVWGVAGEGYNEQFF.

The chain uses TRBV21-1 and TRBJ2-7; the table's TRBD1 call for D was not verified on the DNA. TRBV21-1 is described as a pseudogene. The CDR3 consists of 13 residues. CDR3 protein: CASSKGSGYEQYF. CDR3 in DNA: TGTGCCAGCAGCAAAGGGTCAGGTTACGAGCAGTACTTC.

The V and J genes are TRBV28 and TRBJ1-2; no reliable D call. The CDR3 is 13 residues long. V lost 6 bases and J 0 bases, leaving 8 bases between the germline ends. From germline, CDR1 is MDHEN and CDR2 SYDVKM. The CDR3 DNA is TGTGCCAGCAGGGTCGGTGCTAACTATGGCTACACCTTC. It translates to CASRVGANYGYTF.

V and J are TRBV5-1 and TRBJ2-3; D gene unclear. The CDR3 loop spans 13 amino acids. Germline V gives CDR1 SGHRS, CDR2 YFSETQ. V was pared by 2 bases and J by 5 bases, with 9 bases between. CDR3 nucleotides: TGCGCCAGCAGCTTCTCCTCTGTAGATACGCAGTATTTT. This translates into CASSFSSVDTQYF.